The entry below describes one TCR beta chain. Its antigen is still unknown. This sample stems from a study of cytomegalovirus exposure and HLA in healthy donors. Findings and limits, study-wide: Productive rates of about 87% or about 30% were seen for most TCR beta V segments in an earlier analysis. In vitro confirmation showed three CMV-associated chains to be CMV antigen specific. Roughly even sequencing depth across donors was the assumption behind the presence/absence analyses.

V was clipped by 3 bases and J by 2 bases; unmatched bases: 5. This CDR3 contains 15 residues. From germline, CDR1 is SGHAT and CDR2 FQNNGV. The primer mix had 60 Vbeta and 13 Jbeta primers. Method: immunoSEQ multiplex PCR; TCRdb's copy keeps in-frame clones and lacks some. The table has roughly 130,000 clones, around 86% seen once; the top ten hold less than 0.75%. The V call is TRBV11-2, the J call TRBJ2-7, with 9 bases matching TRBD2. The sample consisted of PBMCs. The receptor was isolated from a man between 18 and 29 years old in good health and CMV-seronegative. The CDR3 bases are TGTGCCAGCAGCTTCTCCCTAGCGGGGACCTACGAGCAGTACTTC. Amino acids: CASSFSLAGTYEQYF.